The source of this TCR beta chain is a study of cytomegalovirus exposure and HLA in healthy donors. The CDR3 runs 16 residues. V was clipped by 0 bases and J by 0 bases, with 9 bases between them. CDR1 and CDR2 from the germline V gene are SGHRS and YFSETQ. Method: immunoSEQ multiplex PCR; TCRdb's copy keeps in-frame clones and lacks some. The repertoire consists of 150,000 to 200,000 clones, with around 96% occurring once and the leading ten covering approximately 1%. The TCR sequence derives from a woman younger than 30 in good health and CMV-seronegative. The chain has TRBV5-1 and TRBJ1-4; D call uncertain. The sample was PBMCs. CDR3 in amino acids: CASSLAPVATNEKLFF. The CDR3 coding sequence is TGCGCCAGCAGCTTGGCGCCAGTTGCAACTAATGAAAAACTGTTTTTT. Combining the CDR3 with reference TRBV5-1 and TRBJ1-4 gives the whole variable domain KAGVTQTPRYLIKTRGQQVTLSCSPISGHRSVSWYQQTPGQGLQFLFEYFSETQRNKGNFPGRFSGRQFSNSRSEMNVSTLELGDSALYLCASSLAPVATNEKLFFGSGTQLSVL.